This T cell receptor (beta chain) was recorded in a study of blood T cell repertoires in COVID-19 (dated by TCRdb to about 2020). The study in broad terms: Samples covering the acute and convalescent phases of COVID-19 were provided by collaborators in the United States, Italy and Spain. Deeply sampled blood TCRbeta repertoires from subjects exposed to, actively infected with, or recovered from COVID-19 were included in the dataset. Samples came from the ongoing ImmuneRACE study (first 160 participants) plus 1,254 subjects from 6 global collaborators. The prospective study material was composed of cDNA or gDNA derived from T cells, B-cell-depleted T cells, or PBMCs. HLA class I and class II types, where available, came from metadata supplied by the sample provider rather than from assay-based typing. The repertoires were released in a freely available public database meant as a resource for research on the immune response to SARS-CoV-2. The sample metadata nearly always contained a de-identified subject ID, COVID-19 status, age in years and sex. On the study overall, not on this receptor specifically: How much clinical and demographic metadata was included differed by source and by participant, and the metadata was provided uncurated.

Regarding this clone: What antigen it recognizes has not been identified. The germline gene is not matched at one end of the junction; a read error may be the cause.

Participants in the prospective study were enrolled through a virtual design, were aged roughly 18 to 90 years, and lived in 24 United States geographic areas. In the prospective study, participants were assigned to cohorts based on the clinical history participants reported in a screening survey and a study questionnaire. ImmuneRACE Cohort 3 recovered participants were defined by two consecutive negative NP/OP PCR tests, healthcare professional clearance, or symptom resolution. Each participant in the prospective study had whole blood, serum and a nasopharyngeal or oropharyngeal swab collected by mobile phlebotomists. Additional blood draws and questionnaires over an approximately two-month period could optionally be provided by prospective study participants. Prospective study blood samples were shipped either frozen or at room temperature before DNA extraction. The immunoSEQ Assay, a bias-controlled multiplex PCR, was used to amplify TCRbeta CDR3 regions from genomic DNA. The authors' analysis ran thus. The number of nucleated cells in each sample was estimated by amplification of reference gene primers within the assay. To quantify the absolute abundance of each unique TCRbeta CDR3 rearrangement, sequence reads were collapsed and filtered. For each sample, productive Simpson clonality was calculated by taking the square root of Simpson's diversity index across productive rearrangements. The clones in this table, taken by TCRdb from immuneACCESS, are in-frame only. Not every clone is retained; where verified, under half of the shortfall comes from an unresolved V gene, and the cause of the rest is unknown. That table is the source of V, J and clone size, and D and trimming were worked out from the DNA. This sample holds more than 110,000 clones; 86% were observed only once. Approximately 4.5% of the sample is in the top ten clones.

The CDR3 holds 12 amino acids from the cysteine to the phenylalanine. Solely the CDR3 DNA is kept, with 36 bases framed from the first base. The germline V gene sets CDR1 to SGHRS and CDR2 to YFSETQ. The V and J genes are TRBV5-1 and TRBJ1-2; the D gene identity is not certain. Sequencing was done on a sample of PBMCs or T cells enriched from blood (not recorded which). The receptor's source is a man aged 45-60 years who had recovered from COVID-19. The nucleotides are TGCGCCAGCAGCTTGGATCAGACTCTAATCCGCTTC. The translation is CASSLDQTLIRF. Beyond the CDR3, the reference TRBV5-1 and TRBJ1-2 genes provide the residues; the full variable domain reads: KAGVTQTPRYLIKTRGQQVTLSCSPISGHRSVSWYQQTPGQGLQFLFEYFSETQRNKGNFPGRFSGRQFSNSRSEMNVSTLELGDSALYLCASSLDQTLIRFGSGTRLTVV.